These T cell receptor beta chains were read from a single sample in a study of T cell repertoires in cytomegalovirus infection. TCRdb fed the reads into MiXCR, producing one record per CDR3 protein. The table has a few hundred thousand distinct CDR3 sequences, 34% seen once; the top ten hold approximately 15%. The antigens these receptors bind are not known. Sample: cultured PBMCs, taken from culture after CMV antigen stimulation. Receptors originate from a human donor in good health (CMV status not recorded). Some clones in this sample may be carry-over from other donors' samples. Each CDR3 is given with its conserved first and last residue. Each record gives: J gene, V gene, clone size, D gene, CDR3 protein, CDR3 DNA. The D gene is left open where the match is weak. Clone size appears in some rows only: once, few, many, or a class for an expanded clone.

TRBJ1-5,TRBV19,-,-,CASNAHSNQPQHF,TGTGCCAGCAACGCCCATAGCAATCAGCCCCAGCATTTT
TRBJ1-1,TRBV7-2,few,-,CASRFMGGTEAFF,TGTGCCAGCAGATTTATGGGGGGCACTGAAGCTTTCTTT
TRBJ2-1,TRBV4-3,few,TRBD2,CASSQDGVLAGVREQFF,TGCGCCAGCAGCCAAGACGGAGTCCTAGCGGGAGTAAGAGAGCAGTTCTTC
TRBJ1-1,TRBV20-1,-,-,CSARWMNTEAFF,TGCAGTGCTAGATGGATGAACACTGAAGCTTTCTTT
TRBJ2-1,TRBV7-2,many,TRBD2,CASSRRALAESYNEQFF,TGTGCCAGCAGCCGGCGGGCGCTAGCGGAGTCATACAATGAGCAGTTCTTC
TRBJ1-2,TRBV12-3/TRBV12-4,once,TRBD1,CASTPGQGVYGYTF,TGTGCCAGCACCCCGGGACAGGGAGTTTATGGCTACACCTTC
TRBJ2-7,TRBV11-3,-,TRBD1,CASSSGGTGTYEQYF,TGTGCCAGCAGCTCAGGTGGGACAGGGACCTACGAGCAGTACTTC
TRBJ2-3,TRBV19,few,TRBD2,CASTLKTGGTDTQYF,TGTGCCAGTACCCTAAAGACGGGAGGGACAGATACGCAGTATTTT
TRBJ2-1,TRBV27,-,-,CASSLFGGVFNEQFF,TGTGCCAGCAGCCTCTTTGGGGGCGTTTTCAATGAGCAGTTCTTC
TRBJ1-2,TRBV20-1,few,-,CSAPTRGGSRYTF,TGCAGTGCTCCGACCCGGGGGGGGTCGCGCTACACCTTC
TRBJ2-1,TRBV18,-,TRBD2,CASSPASGRAGSEQFF,TGTGCCAGCTCACCCGCTAGCGGGAGGGCCGGGAGTGAGCAGTTCTTC
TRBJ1-2,TRBV7-2,many,-,CASSPDSGYEGYTF,TGTGCCAGCAGCCCCGACTCAGGGTATGAGGGCTACACCTTC
TRBJ2-5,TRBV7-2,-,-,CASSPGTGFGETRYF,TGTGCCAGCAGCCCAGGGACCGGGTTCGGAGAGACCCGGTACTTC
TRBJ1-5,TRBV6-2/TRBV6-3,-,-,CASSYPPEGYSNQPQHF,TGTGCCAGCAGTTACCCTCCTGAGGGGTATAGCAATCAGCCCCAGCATTTT
TRBJ1-1,TRBV20-1,few,-,CSASGGLETEAFF,TGCAGTGCTAGTGGGGGGCTTGAAACTGAAGCTTTCTTT
TRBJ2-1,TRBV7-9,few,TRBD2,CASSRSPSAGGHEQFF,TGTGCCAGCAGCCGCTCCCCCTCAGCGGGAGGGCATGAGCAGTTCTTC
TRBJ2-7,TRBV27,-,TRBD2,CASSSQGLAGSEQYF,TGTGCCAGCAGTTCCCAGGGGCTAGCGGGAAGCGAGCAGTACTTC
TRBJ1-4,TRBV19,-,-,CASHQQGRANEKLFF,TGTGCCAGCCATCAACAGGGAAGGGCTAATGAAAAACTGTTTTTT
TRBJ2-4,TRBV5-4,-,TRBD2,CASSPGLAGGPKTDIQYF,TGTGCCAGCAGCCCGGGACTAGCGGGAGGGCCGAAAACTGACATTCAGTACTTC
TRBJ2-2,TRBV7-2,-,-,CASSSGPGRPPTGELFF,TGTGCCAGCAGCTCCGGTCCCGGGAGACCCCCCACCGGGGAGCTGTTTTTT
TRBJ1-3,TRBV6-5,-,-,CASSRRTGISGNTIYF,TGTGCCAGCAGCCGAAGAACAGGGATCTCTGGAAACACCATATATTTT
TRBJ2-2,TRBV12-3/TRBV12-4,many,TRBD2,CASSLGGGTGELFF,TGTGCCAGCAGCTTAGGCGGGGGCACCGGGGAGCTGTTTTTT
TRBJ2-3,TRBV7-6,-,-,CASTWGTDTQYF,TGTGCCAGCACCTGGGGCACAGATACGCAGTATTTT
TRBJ2-1,TRBV20-1,-,TRBD2,CSAMTGTSGREQFF,TGCAGTGCTATGACCGGGACTAGCGGGAGGGAGCAGTTCTTC
TRBJ2-3,TRBV27,once,-,CASSSGTLTDTQYF,TGTGCCAGCAGTTCTGGGACGCTCACAGATACGCAGTATTTT